This TCR beta chain was documented in a study of blood T cell repertoires in COVID-19. Study in general: The origin of the acute and convalescent COVID-19 samples was the United States, Italy and Spain.

The V gene end was trimmed by 2 bases and the J gene end by 2 bases; junction bases not matched to a gene: 12. CDR3 size: 17 residues. The germline gives CDR1 LGHDT, CDR2 YNNKEL (reference sequence). This table comes from immunoSEQ multiplex PCR, and its TCRdb copy is limited to in-frame clones, with some not included. The data show a few hundred thousand clones, with about 90% seen just once and about 6% held by the top ten. The chain has TRBV3-1 (or the pseudogene TRBV3-2) and TRBJ2-7, with 7 positions matching TRBD1. The sequence derives from a man aged 18 to 29 who had recovered from COVID-19. Sample: peripheral blood. The CDR3 bases are TGTGCCAGCAGCCAAAGGTCGACCGGGACAGCCACCTACGAGCAGTACTTC. Translated: CASSQRSTGTATYEQYF.